Following are 32 T cell receptor beta chains from one sample sequenced in a study of T cells in narcolepsy. Repertoires were generated with immunoSEQ multiplex PCR, while TCRdb's copy carries only in-frame clones and drops some. The data contain some 25,000 clones, more than 80% of them singletons. Sequencing used CD45RA- memory CD4+ T cells from PBMCs. The origin of the receptors is a human donor with narcolepsy.

There are a few counts of this clone. The chain uses TRBV2 and TRBJ1-3; no firm D call. Trimming removed 7 bases from V and 0 bases from J, with 13 bases in between. Looked up from germline, CDR1 is SNHLY and CDR2 is FYNNEI. The CDR3 covers 15 residues. The CDR3 is CASMEEEISGNTIYF. CDR3 nucleotide sequence: TGTGCCAGCATGGAGGAGGAAATCTCTGGAAACACCATATATTTT.

The CDR3 loop reads CASSIGGRRSEETQYF. Written as DNA, the CDR3 is TGTGCCAGTAGTATCGGTGGGAGGCGGTCCGAAGAGACCCAGTACTTC. The V and J genes are TRBV19 and TRBJ2-5; TRBD2 might be the D (6 bases). The ends were cut back, 3 bases at V and 3 bases at J, with 17 bases in the middle. The germline CDR1 and CDR2 sequences are LNHDA and SQIVND (reference sequence). This CDR3 is 16 amino acids long.

This chain connects TRBV6-6 to TRBJ1-1; the match to TRBD1 covers 9 bases. J was trimmed by 6 bases and V by 4 bases; bases with no gene match: 6. Germline lookup yields CDR1 MNHNY and CDR2 SVGAGI (reference sequence). The CDR3 contains 14 residues. CDR3 in DNA: TGTGCCAGCAGTTTAGACAGGGGGAGTGCTGAAGCTTTCTTT. This sequence encodes CASSLDRGSAEAFF.

The genes are TRBV7-3 and TRBJ2-2; 9 bases map to TRBD2. Per the germline V gene, CDR1 is SGHTA and CDR2 is FQGTGA. The CDR3 is 15 residues long. J was trimmed by 7 bases and V by 5 bases; bases with no gene match: 8. The CDR3 here is CASSPLAGENGELFF. The CDR3 nucleotides are TGTGCCAGCAGCCCCTTAGCGGGAGAAAACGGGGAGCTGTTTTTT.

DNA for the CDR3: TGTGCCAGCAGTTCCCCGGGGAGCGGGAGCTCCTACGAGCAGTACTTC. It codes for CASSSPGSGSSYEQYF. This rearrangement joins TRBV6-5 to TRBJ2-7, with 8 bases aligning to TRBD2. The junction had 8 bases not matched to a gene; V was cut back by 4 bases and J by 0 bases. Germline values: CDR1 MNHEY, CDR2 SVGAGI. The CDR3 consists of 16 residues.

This clone showed up just once. The chain has TRBV27 and TRBJ1-1; D might be TRBD1 (5 bases). This CDR3 is built from 14 residues. Germline CDR1 MNHEY, CDR2 SMNVEV (reference sequence). V lost 3 bases to trimming and J lost 6 bases, with 14 bases between them. The chain's CDR3 is CASSFLGEDAEAFF. In DNA form, the CDR3 reads TGTGCCAGCAGTTTCTTAGGGGAGGATGCTGAAGCTTTCTTT.

The rearrangement joins TRBV30 to TRBJ2-2, with D hard to call. Germline-derived CDR1 and CDR2 are GTSNPN and SVGIG (reference sequence). This CDR3 is built from 13 residues. Trimming stripped 1 base from V and 5 bases from J, with 8 bases between. The CDR3 region is CAWSERRTGELFF. CDR3 nucleotides: TGTGCCTGGAGTGAGAGGAGAACCGGGGAGCTGTTTTTT. Full variable domain (remainder filled in from reference TRBV30 and TRBJ2-2): SQTIHQWPATLVQPVGSPLSLECTVEGTSNPNLYWYRQAAGRGLQLLFYSVGIGQISSEVPQNLSASRPQDRQFILSSKKLLLSDSGFYLCAWSERRTGELFFGEGSRLTVL.

The rearrangement joins TRBV2 to TRBJ1-2; D is possibly TRBD1 (5 bases). V lost 7 bases and J lost 7, with 16 bases in between. The CDR3 runs to 13 residues. Germline CDR1 SNHLY, CDR2 FYNNEI. The CDR3 sequence: CASTYLQGGGYTF. Written as DNA, the CDR3 is TGTGCCAGCACCTACCTTCAGGGAGGTGGCTACACCTTC.

This sequence joins TRBV11-2 and TRBJ2-5; 7 nucleotides align to TRBD2. The CDR3 extends over 15 amino acids. V lost 1 base and J lost 5; bases outside the gene matches: 7. CDR1 is SGHAT and CDR2 is FQNNGV in the germline V gene. The DNA of the CDR3 is TGTGCCAGCAGCTTAGGGTTTGCGGGAGTGGAGACCCAGTACTTC. It translates to CASSLGFAGVETQYF.

The chain employs TRBV19 and TRBJ1-5, with 8 bases that match TRBD1. There are 15 residues in the CDR3. Germline values: CDR1 LNHDA, CDR2 SQIVND (reference sequence). With V trimmed by 0 bases and J by 7 bases, 5 bases remained unmatched. This chain's CDR3 is CASSIERQGRQPQHF. The CDR3 DNA follows: TGTGCCAGTAGTATAGAGAGACAGGGGAGGCAGCCCCAGCATTTT.

This chain links TRBV5-1 with TRBJ2-1, with 16 bases lining up with TRBD2. V gave up 7 bases and J gave up 9 bases; unmatched junction bases: 13. Germline CDR1 reads SGHRS; CDR2 reads YFSETQ. The CDR3 is 17 amino acids. The CDR3 spells CASRPGTSGRALGEQFF. The CDR3 nucleotides are TGCGCCAGCCGCCCCGGGACTAGCGGGAGGGCGTTGGGTGAGCAGTTCTTC.

This clone was recorded only once. The V and J genes are TRBV5-4 and TRBJ1-1; 9 nucleotides line up with TRBD1. The CDR3 covers 18 residues. The J segment lost 5 bases and the V segment lost 7 bases, leaving 21 bases of the junction unmatched. From germline, CDR1 is SGHNT and CDR2 YYREEE (reference sequence). The CDR3 DNA sequence: TGTGCCAGCCGGGGACAGGGTCGGAGTTTCGCCCCCGGGACTGAAGCTTTCTTT. This sequence encodes CASRGQGRSFAPGTEAFF. The full variable domain, completed using reference TRBV5-4 and TRBJ1-1, is ETGVTQSPTHLIKTRGQQVTLRCSSQSGHNTVSWYQQALGQGPQFIFQYYREEENGRGNFPPRFSGLQFPNYSSELNVNALELDDSALYLCASRGQGRSFAPGTEAFFGQGTRLTVV.

The chain combines TRBV2 with TRBJ2-3, with a weak D call TRBD2 (5 bases). The V gene lost 8 bases and the J gene lost 6 bases, with 12 bases spanning the gap. The CDR3 loop spans 12 amino acids. Germline loops: CDR1 SNHLY, CDR2 FYNNEI. In DNA form, the CDR3 reads TGTGCCAGCTTCCACTGGGAGGATACGCAGTATTTT. Protein sequence: CASFHWEDTQYF.

The J gene is TRBJ2-7, the V gene TRBV5-1; 7 bases are shared with TRBD2. In germline, CDR1 is SGHRS, CDR2 YFSETQ. Trimming removed 1 base from V and 3 bases from J; junction bases left unmatched: 10. CDR3 length: 16 amino acids. The CDR3 DNA reads TGCGCCAGCAGCTTGAGGACCCTCGGGGGGAGCTACGAGCAGTACTTC. It specifies CASSLRTLGGSYEQYF.

The chain joins TRBV28 to TRBJ2-2, with D hard to call. The V gene lost 2 bases and the J gene lost 7 bases, with 8 bases spanning the gap. Germline-derived CDR1 and CDR2 are MDHEN and SYDVKM. The CDR3 spans 13 residues. The CDR3 nucleotides read TGTGCCAGCAGTTTAGGGCTTAACGGGGAGCTGTTTTTT. Translation: CASSLGLNGELFF. The complete variable domain, with remaining parts taken from reference TRBV28 and TRBJ2-2, reads DVKVTQSSRYLVKRTGEKVFLECVQDMDHENMFWYRQDPGLGLRLIYFSYDVKMKEKGDIPEGYSVSREKKERFSLILESASTNQTSMYLCASSLGLNGELFFGEGSRLTVL.

V and J are TRBV5-1 and TRBJ2-1; 9 bases agree with TRBD2. CDR3 length: 16 amino acids. Germline trimming cut 4 bases from V and 1 base from J; bases unmatched to any gene: 6. CDR1 is SGHRS and CDR2 is YFSETQ in the germline V gene. The CDR3: CASSRKTSGSYNEQFF. CDR3 coding DNA: TGCGCCAGCAGCCGAAAGACTAGCGGATCCTACAATGAGCAGTTCTTC.

V gene TRBV5-1 combines with J gene TRBJ2-1, with TRBD2 matching 13 bases. Germline lookup yields CDR1 SGHRS and CDR2 YFSETQ. The V and J ends lost 4 bases and 9 bases, in that order; junction bases with no gene match: 4. The CDR3 loop spans 14 amino acids. The CDR3 bases are TGCGCCAGCAGCCCAGGACTAGCGGGAGCTGAGCAGTTCTTC. It specifies CASSPGLAGAEQFF. Using reference TRBV5-1 and TRBJ2-1 for the parts outside the CDR3, the full variable domain is KAGVTQTPRYLIKTRGQQVTLSCSPISGHRSVSWYQQTPGQGLQFLFEYFSETQRNKGNFPGRFSGRQFSNSRSEMNVSTLELGDSALYLCASSPGLAGAEQFFGPGTRLTVL.

This clone was recorded a few times. This chain joins TRBV7-9 and TRBJ2-7; D might be TRBD2 (5 bases). V gave up 1 base and J gave up 4 bases, with 17 bases separating them. CDR3 length: 16 residues. CDR1 SEHNR and CDR2 FQNEAQ come from the germline V gene (reference sequence). The CDR3 region is CASSLVGPGNLYEQYF. The CDR3 nucleotides are TGTGCCAGCAGCTTAGTTGGGCCGGGGAATTTGTACGAGCAGTACTTC. Full variable domain (remainder filled in from reference TRBV7-9 and TRBJ2-7): DTGVSQNPRHKITKRGQNVTFRCDPISEHNRLYWYRQTLGQGPEFLTYFQNEAQLEKSRLLSDRFSAERPKGSFSTLEIQRTEQGDSAMYLCASSLVGPGNLYEQYFGPGTRLTVT.

V and J are TRBV2 and TRBJ2-3; 7 positions agree with TRBD2. The CDR3 loop spans 15 amino acids. Germline V gives CDR1 SNHLY, CDR2 FYNNEI. J gave up 0 bases and V 5 bases, and 5 bases lay outside the gene matches. The CDR3 loop reads CASSLKRGSTDTQYF. DNA of the CDR3: TGTGCCAGCAGTCTTAAGCGGGGAAGCACAGATACGCAGTATTTT. The full variable domain, with the rest looked up from reference TRBV2 and TRBJ2-3, is EPEVTQTPSHQVTQMGQEVILRCVPISNHLYFYWYRQILGQKVEFLVSFYNNEISEKSEIFDDQFSVERPDGSNFTLKIRSTKLEDSAMYFCASSLKRGSTDTQYFGPGTRLTVL.

A few counts support this clone. This sequence joins TRBV6-5 and TRBJ1-1; TRBD1 matches 10 bases. Germline V lookup: CDR1 MNHEY, CDR2 SVGAGI. V dropped 6 bases and J dropped 12; count of bases not matched to a gene: 16. This CDR3 has 15 residues. DNA of the CDR3: TGTGCCAGCAGGCCCTCCGGGACAGGGGCCGTTTTAACTTTCTTT. Translation gives CASRPSGTGAVLTFF.

In nucleotides, the CDR3 is TGTGCCAGCAGAGCGCAGGGTCCCCCGGGGCAGTACTTC. This translates into CASRAQGPPGQYF. This chain links TRBV6-5 with TRBJ2-7, with D perhaps matching TRBD1 (5 bases). CDR3 length: 13 amino acids. Germline CDR1 is MNHEY and CDR2 is SVGAGI. Trimming pared 6 bases from V and 9 bases from J, leaving 18 bases between.

J is TRBJ1-4 and V is TRBV5-1; 9 bases line up with TRBD1. The CDR3 has 15 amino acids. CDR1 and CDR2 (germline): SGHRS, YFSETQ. The J segment lost 8 bases and the V segment lost 3 bases, leaving 8 bases of the junction unmatched. The CDR3 nucleotides are TGCGCCAGCAGCTGGACGGGACAGGGTCAAGAAAAACTGTTTTTT. Translated: CASSWTGQGQEKLFF.

The V call is TRBV4-1, the J call TRBJ2-3; weak D call: TRBD2 (5 bases). The ends were cut back, 0 bases at V and 4 bases at J, with 14 bases in the middle. Germline V lookup: CDR1 MGHRA, CDR2 YSYEKL. The CDR3 sequence is 16 residues long. CDR3 DNA: TGCGCCAGCAGCCAAGATACCGGGAATGTCGCAGATACGCAGTATTTT. Translation gives CASSQDTGNVADTQYF.

The chain uses TRBV30 and TRBJ2-7, with a tentative D call TRBD2 (5 bases). Germline V CDR1 and CDR2: GTSNPN, SVGIG (reference sequence). Trimming shortened V by 2 bases and J by 5 bases, and 10 bases separated the two germline ends. The CDR3 totals 12 residues. This CDR3 is CAWSLWENEQYF. The DNA of the CDR3 is TGTGCCTGGAGTTTATGGGAGAACGAGCAGTACTTC.

This chain links TRBV2 with TRBJ2-2; D is perhaps TRBD2 (6 bases). This CDR3 contains 16 residues. Per germline, CDR1 SNHLY and CDR2 FYNNEI. With 6 bases removed from V and 0 bases from J, the gap between germline ends came to 14 bases. The CDR3 DNA follows: TGTGCCAGCAGCCGGGACTTAGGAACGAACACCGGGGAGCTGTTTTTT. It specifies CASSRDLGTNTGELFF. Based on the CDR3 plus reference TRBV2 and TRBJ2-2, the full variable domain is EPEVTQTPSHQVTQMGQEVILRCVPISNHLYFYWYRQILGQKVEFLVSFYNNEISEKSEIFDDQFSVERPDGSNFTLKIRSTKLEDSAMYFCASSRDLGTNTGELFFGEGSRLTVL.

This clone was detected a few times. This chain uses TRBV5-1 with TRBJ2-1, with D tentatively TRBD2 (6 bases). The CDR3 covers 13 residues. Trimming took off 0 bases at V and 10 bases at J, with 11 bases between the two ends. In germline, CDR1 is SGHRS, CDR2 YFSETQ. The CDR3, as DNA: TGCGCCAGCAGCTTGGCGTCGGGAGTAGAGCAGTTCTTC. This gives the protein CASSLASGVEQFF.

The chain is built from TRBV9 and TRBJ1-3; D gene ambiguous. V lost 2 bases to trimming and J lost 2 bases, with 17 bases between them. This CDR3 is 17 amino acids long. Germline CDR1 reads SGDLS; CDR2 reads YYNGEE. The CDR3, as DNA: TGTGCCAGCAGCGTCTCCCACCAGATCTTGGCTGGAAACACCATATATTTT. This sequence encodes CASSVSHQILAGNTIYF.

This clone has a handful of counts. This chain uses TRBV29-1 with TRBJ2-6, with D perhaps matching TRBD2 (6 bases). Germline CDR1 SQVTM, CDR2 ANQGSEA. This CDR3 has 14 amino acids. V shed 3 bases and J shed 1 base, with 7 bases lying between them. The DNA of the CDR3 is TGCAGCGTTGAGGAGGGATCTGGGGCCAACGTCCTGACTTTC. Encoded protein: CSVEEGSGANVLTF.

The genes are TRBV7-2 and TRBJ1-2; D is unresolved. Deletions cut 1 base from V and 10 bases from J, with 13 bases between. The CDR3 consists of 13 residues. Germline values: CDR1 SGHTA, CDR2 FQGNSA. This CDR3 is CASSLETSRVYTF. In nucleotides, the CDR3 is TGTGCCAGCAGCTTAGAGACGTCGAGGGTCTACACCTTC.

This chain uses TRBV27 with TRBJ2-7, with 7 bases aligning to TRBD2. CDR3 length: 15 amino acids. Germline V gene data show CDR1 as MNHEY and CDR2 as SMNVEV (reference sequence). Unmatched junction bases numbered 15, after V lost 6 bases and J lost 7 bases. The CDR3 region has the DNA TGTGCCAGCAGCTCCTTATCGTGGCGGGGGTGGGAGCAGTACTTC. Encoded protein: CASSSLSWRGWEQYF.

CDR3 nucleotides: TGTGCCAGCAGTTTATCGATCCGTGGGGGGGAGGCCCAGTACTTC. It encodes CASSLSIRGGEAQYF. V usage is TRBV27 and J usage is TRBJ2-5; TRBD2 matches at 7 bases. Germline values: CDR1 MNHEY, CDR2 SMNVEV (reference sequence). With 0 bases clipped from V and 9 bases from J, the junction kept 10 bases outside the gene matches. The CDR3 length is 15 residues.

The chain employs TRBV6-5 and TRBJ2-1; tentatively, D is TRBD1 (5 bases). Germline loops: CDR1 MNHEY, CDR2 SVGAGI. The CDR3 runs to 12 residues. V was trimmed by 10 bases and J by 9 bases, leaving 16 bases between them. The chain's CDR3 is CATQPQGGEQFF. For the CDR3, the DNA is TGTGCCACACAGCCTCAGGGTGGTGAGCAGTTCTTC.